What follows are 20 T cell receptor beta chains derived from one specimen sequenced in a study of T cell changes during pregnancy in multiple sclerosis. Measured with immunoSEQ multiplex PCR; TCRdb has only the in-frame clones, and not every one. The sample lists some 38,000 clones; about nine tenths were seen once. The sample was CD4+ T cells from peripheral blood mononuclear cells, taken after pregnancy. These receptors were collected from a female donor in good health, enrolled as a control in a pregnancy study.

The rearrangement joins TRBV18 to TRBJ1-3; perhaps TRBD1 as D (6 bases). The germline CDR1 and CDR2 sequences are KGHSH and LQKENI. V lost 5 bases to trimming and J lost 12 bases, with 17 bases between them. This CDR3 has 13 amino acids. CDR3 in amino acids: CASSSTGIQGIYF. DNA for the CDR3: TGTGCCAGCTCATCAACCGGGATACAGGGCATATATTTT. The variable domain in full, with the rest retrieved from reference TRBV18 and TRBJ1-3, is NAGVMQNPRHLVRRRGQEARLRCSPMKGHSHVYWYRQLPEEGLKFMVYLQKENIIDESGMPKERFSAEFPKEGPSILRIQQVVRGDSAAYFCASSSTGIQGIYFGEGSWLTVV.

This sequence joins TRBV9 and TRBJ2-2, with 7 bases that match TRBD1. The length of the CDR3 is 13 residues. CDR1 SGDLS and CDR2 YYNGEE come from the germline V gene. V lost 5 bases to trimming and J lost 4 bases; unmatched junction nucleotides: 2. CDR3 DNA sequence: TGTGCCAGCAGGGCAGGGGGCACCGGGGAGCTGTTTTTT. Translated: CASRAGGTGELFF.

The rearrangement joins TRBV10-1 to TRBJ1-1, with D maybe TRBD1 (5 bases). The CDR3 contains 14 residues. Per the germline V gene, CDR1 is WNHNN and CDR2 is SYGVQD (reference sequence). V was cut by 4 bases and J by 5 bases, with 14 bases left in between. The CDR3, as DNA: TGCGCCAGCAGTGCGGTGGCAGGGAGGACTGAAGCTTTCTTT. Protein product: CASSAVAGRTEAFF.

The CDR3 nucleotides are TGTGCCACCAGCAGAGAAGACAGGGGATTCGATCAGCCCCAGCATTTT. Translated, it gives CATSREDRGFDQPQHF. The chain has TRBV15 and TRBJ1-5; 8 bases align to TRBD1. CDR3 length equals 16 residues. Unmatched junction bases numbered 6, after V lost 0 bases and J lost 5 bases. The germline V gene encodes CDR1 LNHNV and CDR2 YYDKDF (reference sequence).

The sample holds a few counts of this clone. V is TRBV6-5 and J is TRBJ1-2; 7 bases are a match to TRBD1. This CDR3 has 13 residues. Germline loops: CDR1 MNHEY, CDR2 SVGAGI. V shed 4 bases, J shed 2 bases, and the junction held 1 base outside the gene matches. The CDR3 region is CASSSTGNYGYTF. As DNA, the CDR3 is TGTGCCAGCAGTTCGACAGGGAACTATGGCTACACCTTC.

The chain employs TRBV29-1 and TRBJ1-2, with TRBD1 matching 8 bases. Per the germline V gene, CDR1 is SQVTM and CDR2 is ANQGSEA. The length of the CDR3 is 15 residues. The ends lost 4 bases at V and 4 bases at J; junction bases unmatched: 11. In DNA, the CDR3 is TGCAGCGTTGGTCCCAGGGGGCGTAAGATCTATGGCTACACCTTC. Encoded protein: CSVGPRGRKIYGYTF.

The chain has TRBV19 and TRBJ1-1; D is possibly TRBD1 (5 bases). The germline V gene has CDR1 LNHDA and CDR2 SQIVND (reference sequence). CDR3 size: 12 residues. Trimming pared 5 bases from V and 6 bases from J, leaving 10 bases between. This CDR3 reads CASSVRGAEAFF. In nucleotides, the CDR3 is TGTGCCAGTAGTGTCCGGGGGGCTGAAGCTTTCTTT.

The CDR3 sequence: CASRLDQSQYF. CDR3 DNA sequence: TGTGCCAGCAGACTAGACCAGTCCCAGTACTTC. This chain links TRBV2 with TRBJ2-5; D perhaps matches TRBD2 (5 bases). Germline V gene sequence: CDR1 SNHLY, CDR2 FYNNEI. The CDR3 totals 11 residues. The V end lost 6 bases, the J end lost 9 bases, and 11 bases lay between the germline ends.

The V and J genes are TRBV18 and TRBJ2-2; 7 bases align to TRBD1. The length of the CDR3 is 17 residues. V lost 1 base, J lost 7 bases, and 12 bases stayed unmatched. Germline V gene lookup returns CDR1 KGHSH and CDR2 LQKENI. The CDR3 DNA reads as TGTGCCAGCTCACCACAAGACAGGGCGATATTTGGCGGGGAGCTGTTTTTT. Encoded protein: CASSPQDRAIFGGELFF.

The chain couples TRBV19 to TRBJ1-2; 10 nucleotides line up with TRBD1. With V trimmed by 1 base and J by 3 bases, 2 bases remained unmatched. The CDR3 runs to 15 residues. The germline V gene encodes CDR1 LNHDA and CDR2 SQIVND (reference sequence). CDR3 in amino acids: CASSIGGTGDYGYTF. The CDR3 nucleotides are TGTGCCAGTAGTATAGGAGGGACAGGGGACTATGGCTACACCTTC.

The rearrangement links TRBV18 to TRBJ1-1; unclear D gene. The CDR3 consists of 14 residues. The germline V gene has CDR1 KGHSH and CDR2 LQKENI. V lost 3 bases, J lost 0 bases, and 8 bases lay in between. The CDR3 protein is CASSPKTLNTEAFF. The DNA of the CDR3 is TGTGCCAGCTCACCGAAGACATTGAACACTGAAGCTTTCTTT.

Regarding this clone: One end of the junction is discordant with germline, which a read error may explain. This rearrangement joins TRBV30 to TRBJ1-2; a weak D match, TRBD1 (6 bases). The CDR3 extends over 9 amino acids. Germline values: CDR1 GTSNPN, CDR2 SVGIG (reference sequence). The CDR3 region is CAWPIQQGF. The CDR3 DNA is TGTGCCTGGCCCATCCAACAGGGTTTC.

The CDR3 sequence: CASSLVGSGIPGTGELFF. CDR3 DNA sequence: TGTGCCAGCAGCTTAGTTGGTAGCGGGATCCCGGGCACCGGGGAGCTGTTTTTT. The chain employs TRBV7-9 and TRBJ2-2, with TRBD2 matching 8 bases. After removal of 1 base from V and 4 bases from J, the junction contained 11 bases not matched to a gene. Germline V gene data show CDR1 as SEHNR and CDR2 as FQNEAQ (reference sequence). This CDR3 contains 18 residues.

The gene calls are TRBV30 and TRBJ1-2; the D is unclear. Trimming removed 2 bases at V and 7 bases at J, with 8 bases between. Looked up from germline, CDR1 is GTSNPN and CDR2 is SVGIG (reference sequence). CDR3 length: 11 amino acids. The CDR3 here is CAWSRRSGYTF. The CDR3 nucleotides are TGTGCCTGGAGTCGCAGGTCTGGCTACACCTTC.

V is TRBV6-5 and J is TRBJ1-1, with TRBD1 matching over 10 bases. The germline V gene encodes CDR1 MNHEY and CDR2 SVGAGI. With 4 bases clipped from V and 4 bases from J, the junction kept 6 bases outside the gene matches. The CDR3 covers 15 residues. CDR3 in DNA: TGTGCCAGCAGTTTGACAGGGGGCCGGGCCACTGAAGCTTTCTTT. The encoded protein is CASSLTGGRATEAFF.

The chain recombines TRBV5-1 with TRBJ2-1; 13 positions agree with TRBD2. Unmatched junction bases numbered 4, after V lost 4 bases and J lost 6 bases. Germline assignment: CDR1 SGHRS and CDR2 YFSETQ. The CDR3 is 15 amino acids. DNA for the CDR3: TGCGCCAGCAGCCCTGGACTAGCGGGGGCCAATGAGCAGTTCTTC. It codes for CASSPGLAGANEQFF.

The chain combines TRBV4-3 with TRBJ2-7; D call uncertain. CDR1 and CDR2 from the germline V gene are LGHNA and YSLEER. Trimming stripped 0 bases from V and 2 bases from J, with 8 bases between. This CDR3 has 14 amino acids. In DNA, the CDR3 is TGCGCCAGCAGCCAAGATGGGCACACCTACGAGCAGTACTTC. The encoded protein is CASSQDGHTYEQYF.

Turning to this clone: It is unclear where the CDR3 begins or ends on the DNA, so no DNA is shown, and the CDR3 is as TCRdb lists it. The genes are TRBV6-1 and TRBJ1-1. The CDR3 is 14 amino acids in total, end residues counted. Germline CDR1 and CDR2: MNHNS and SASEGT. The CDR3 is CASSSSGSGTEAFF.

The chain has TRBV27 and TRBJ2-1, with D unclear. The CDR3 loop spans 11 amino acids. CDR1 and CDR2 from the germline V gene are MNHEY and SMNVEV (reference sequence). V lost 1 base and J lost 9, with 4 bases in between. The CDR3 sequence is CASSLYGEQFF. Here the CDR3 DNA reads TGTGCCAGCAGTTTATACGGTGAGCAGTTCTTC.

The rearrangement joins TRBV5-5 to TRBJ2-7, with TRBD1 matching 8 bases. Germline V CDR1 and CDR2: SGHKS, YYEKEE (reference sequence). The CDR3 contains 15 residues. V lost 0 bases, J lost 4 bases, and 6 bases stayed unmatched. CDR3 sequence (DNA): TGTGCCAGCAGCTTGGAGCAGGGGGCGCGGTACGAGCAGTACTTC. Its translation is CASSLEQGARYEQYF.